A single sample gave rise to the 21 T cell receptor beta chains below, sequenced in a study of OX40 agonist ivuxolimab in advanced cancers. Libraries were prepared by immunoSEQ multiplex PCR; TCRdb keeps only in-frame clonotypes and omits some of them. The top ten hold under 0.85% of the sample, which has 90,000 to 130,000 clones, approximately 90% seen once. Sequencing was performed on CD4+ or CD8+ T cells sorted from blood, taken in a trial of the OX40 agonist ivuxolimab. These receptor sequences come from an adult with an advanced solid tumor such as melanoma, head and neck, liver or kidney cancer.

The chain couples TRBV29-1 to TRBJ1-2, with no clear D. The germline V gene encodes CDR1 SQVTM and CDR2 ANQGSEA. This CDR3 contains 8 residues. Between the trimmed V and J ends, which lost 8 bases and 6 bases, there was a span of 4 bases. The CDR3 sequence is CSRNGYTF. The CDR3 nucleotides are TGCAGCAGGAATGGCTACACCTTC.

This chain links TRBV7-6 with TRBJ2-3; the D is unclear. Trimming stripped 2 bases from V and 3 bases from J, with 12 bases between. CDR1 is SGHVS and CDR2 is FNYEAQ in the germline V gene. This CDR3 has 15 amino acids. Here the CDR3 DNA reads TGTGCCAGCAGCTTAAATCTAGGTAAAACAGATACGCAGTATTTT. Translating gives CASSLNLGKTDTQYF.

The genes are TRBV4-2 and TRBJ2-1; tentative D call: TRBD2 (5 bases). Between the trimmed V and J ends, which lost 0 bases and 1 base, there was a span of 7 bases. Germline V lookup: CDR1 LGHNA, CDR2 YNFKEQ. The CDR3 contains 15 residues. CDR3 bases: TGTGCCAGCAGCCAAGAACTAGTATCCTACAATGAGCAGTTCTTC. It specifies CASSQELVSYNEQFF.

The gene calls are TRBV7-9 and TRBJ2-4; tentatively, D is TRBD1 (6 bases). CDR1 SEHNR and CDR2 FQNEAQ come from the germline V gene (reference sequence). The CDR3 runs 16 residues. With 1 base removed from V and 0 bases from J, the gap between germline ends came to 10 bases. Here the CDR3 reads CASSLEGGRAKNIQYF. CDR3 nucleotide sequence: TGTGCCAGCAGCTTAGAAGGGGGTAGAGCCAAAAACATTCAGTACTTC.

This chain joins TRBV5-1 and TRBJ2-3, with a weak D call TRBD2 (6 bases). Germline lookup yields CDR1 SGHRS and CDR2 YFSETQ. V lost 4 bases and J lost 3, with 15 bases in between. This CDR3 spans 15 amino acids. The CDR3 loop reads CASSGGRGGTDTQYF. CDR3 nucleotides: TGCGCCAGCAGCGGCGGACGGGGAGGAACAGATACGCAGTATTTT.

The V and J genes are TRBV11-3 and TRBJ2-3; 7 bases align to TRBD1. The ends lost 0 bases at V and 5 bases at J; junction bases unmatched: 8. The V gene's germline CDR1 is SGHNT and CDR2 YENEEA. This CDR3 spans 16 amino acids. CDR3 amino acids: CASSLETGVKGDTQYF. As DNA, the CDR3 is TGTGCCAGCAGCTTAGAAACAGGGGTGAAGGGAGATACGCAGTATTTT.

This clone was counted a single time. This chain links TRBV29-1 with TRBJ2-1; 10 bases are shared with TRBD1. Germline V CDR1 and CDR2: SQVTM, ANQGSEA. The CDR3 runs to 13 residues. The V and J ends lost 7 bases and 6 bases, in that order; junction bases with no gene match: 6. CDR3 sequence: CSGRGQGRNEQFF. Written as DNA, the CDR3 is TGCAGCGGACGGGGACAGGGGCGCAATGAGCAGTTCTTC.

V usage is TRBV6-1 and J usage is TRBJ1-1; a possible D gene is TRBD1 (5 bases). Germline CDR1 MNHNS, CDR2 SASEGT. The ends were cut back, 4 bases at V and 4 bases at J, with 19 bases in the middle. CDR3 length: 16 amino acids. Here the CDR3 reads CASSGPGRGLATEAFF. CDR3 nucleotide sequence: TGTGCCAGCAGTGGCCCAGGGAGGGGTCTAGCCACTGAAGCTTTCTTT.

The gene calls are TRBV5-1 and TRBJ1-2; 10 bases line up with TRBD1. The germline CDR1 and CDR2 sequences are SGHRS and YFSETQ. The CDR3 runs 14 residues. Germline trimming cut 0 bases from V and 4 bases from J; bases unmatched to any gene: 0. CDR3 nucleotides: TGCGCCAGCAGCTTGGGACAGGGGGCCTATGGCTACACCTTC. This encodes CASSLGQGAYGYTF. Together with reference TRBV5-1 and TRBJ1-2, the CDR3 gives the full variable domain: KAGVTQTPRYLIKTRGQQVTLSCSPISGHRSVSWYQQTPGQGLQFLFEYFSETQRNKGNFPGRFSGRQFSNSRSEMNVSTLELGDSALYLCASSLGQGAYGYTFGSGTRLTVV.

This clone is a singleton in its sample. The CDR3 DNA sequence: TGTGCCAGCAGTTATCTTTCGGGAGGGCCGCAGACCCAGTACTTC. Amino acids: CASSYLSGGPQTQYF. The genes are TRBV6-5 and TRBJ2-5; 8 bases map to TRBD2. The V segment lost 3 bases and the J segment 6 bases; nucleotides outside the gene matches: 9. This CDR3 spans 15 amino acids. Germline V lookup: CDR1 MNHEY, CDR2 SVGAGI.

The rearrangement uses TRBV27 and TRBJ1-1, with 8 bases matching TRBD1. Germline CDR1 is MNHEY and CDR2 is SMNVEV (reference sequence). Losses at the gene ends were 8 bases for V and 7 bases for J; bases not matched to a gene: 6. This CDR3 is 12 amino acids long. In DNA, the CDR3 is TGTGCCAGCGCGGACAGGGCCCATGAAGCTTTCTTT. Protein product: CASADRAHEAFF.

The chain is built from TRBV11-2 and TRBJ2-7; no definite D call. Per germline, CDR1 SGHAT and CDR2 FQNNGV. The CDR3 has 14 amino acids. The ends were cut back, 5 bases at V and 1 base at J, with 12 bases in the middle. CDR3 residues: CASSIGPLSYEQYF. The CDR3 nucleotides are TGTGCCAGCAGCATAGGACCCCTTTCCTACGAGCAGTACTTC.

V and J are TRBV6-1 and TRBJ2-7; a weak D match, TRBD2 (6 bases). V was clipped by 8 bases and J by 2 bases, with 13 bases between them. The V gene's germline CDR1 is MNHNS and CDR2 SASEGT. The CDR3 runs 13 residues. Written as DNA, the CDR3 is TGTGCCAGCGAGGTGGCGGGGACCTACGAGCAGTACTTC. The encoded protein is CASEVAGTYEQYF.

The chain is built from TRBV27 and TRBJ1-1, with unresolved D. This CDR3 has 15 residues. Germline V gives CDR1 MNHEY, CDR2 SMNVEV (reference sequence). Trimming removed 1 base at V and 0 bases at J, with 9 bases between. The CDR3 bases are TGTGCCAGCAGTTTATTACGCTTCCTGAACACTGAAGCTTTCTTT. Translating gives CASSLLRFLNTEAFF.

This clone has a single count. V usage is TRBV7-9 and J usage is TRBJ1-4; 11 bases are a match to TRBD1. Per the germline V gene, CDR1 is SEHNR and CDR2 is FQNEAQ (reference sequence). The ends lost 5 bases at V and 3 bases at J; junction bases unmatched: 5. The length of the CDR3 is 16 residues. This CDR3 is CASSSRDRGANEKLFF. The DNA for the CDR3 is TGTGCCAGCAGCAGCCGGGACAGGGGGGCTAATGAAAAACTGTTTTTT.

DNA for the CDR3: TGTGCCAGCAGTTACCTGTCGGGGGCGCGGGGCTACACCTTC. Residues: CASSYLSGARGYTF. The J gene is TRBJ1-2, the V gene TRBV6-5, with D possibly TRBD1 on 6 matching bases. The CDR3 sequence is 14 residues long. V lost 2 bases to trimming and J lost 8 bases, with 15 bases between them. The V gene's germline CDR1 is MNHEY and CDR2 SVGAGI.

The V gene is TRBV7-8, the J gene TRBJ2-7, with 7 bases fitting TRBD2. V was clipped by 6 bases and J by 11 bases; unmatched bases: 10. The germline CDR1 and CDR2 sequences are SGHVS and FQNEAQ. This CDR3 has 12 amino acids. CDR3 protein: CASSETPGLKYF. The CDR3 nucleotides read TGTGCCAGCAGTGAGACGCCGGGACTAAAGTACTTC. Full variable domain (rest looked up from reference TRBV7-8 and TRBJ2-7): GAGVSQSPRYKVAKRGQDVALRCDPISGHVSLFWYQQALGQGPEFLTYFQNEAQLDKSGLPSDRFFAERPEGSVSTLKIQRTQQEDSAVYLCASSETPGLKYFGPGTRLTVT.

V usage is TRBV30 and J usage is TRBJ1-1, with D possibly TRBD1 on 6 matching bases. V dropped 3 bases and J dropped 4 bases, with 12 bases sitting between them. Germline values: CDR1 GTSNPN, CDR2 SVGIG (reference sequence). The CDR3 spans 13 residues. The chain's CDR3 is CAWRLQGGTEAFF. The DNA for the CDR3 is TGTGCCTGGAGGTTACAGGGAGGCACTGAAGCTTTCTTT.

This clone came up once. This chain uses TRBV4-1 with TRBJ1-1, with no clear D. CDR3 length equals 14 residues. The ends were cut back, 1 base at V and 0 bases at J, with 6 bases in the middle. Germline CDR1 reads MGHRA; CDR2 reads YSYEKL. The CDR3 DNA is TGCGCCAGCAGCCAAGCACAGATGAACACTGAAGCTTTCTTT. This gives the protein CASSQAQMNTEAFF.

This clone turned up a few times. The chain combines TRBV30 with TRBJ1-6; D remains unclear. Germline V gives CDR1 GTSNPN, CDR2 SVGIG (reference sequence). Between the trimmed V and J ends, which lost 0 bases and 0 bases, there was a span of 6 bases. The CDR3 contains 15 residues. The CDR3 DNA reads TGTGCCTGGAGTGTAATCAGCTCCTATAATTCACCCCTCCACTTT. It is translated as CAWSVISSYNSPLHF.

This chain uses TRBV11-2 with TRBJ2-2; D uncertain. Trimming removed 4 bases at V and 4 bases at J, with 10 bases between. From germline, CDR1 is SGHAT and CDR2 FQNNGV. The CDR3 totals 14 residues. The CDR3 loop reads CASSSAAGTGELFF. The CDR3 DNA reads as TGTGCCAGCAGCTCCGCCGCAGGCACCGGGGAGCTGTTTTTT. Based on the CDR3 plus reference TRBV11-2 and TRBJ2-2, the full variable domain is EAGVAQSPRYKIIEKRQSVAFWCNPISGHATLYWYQQILGQGPKLLIQFQNNGVVDDSQLPKDRFSAERLKGVDSTLKIQPAKLEDSAVYLCASSSAAGTGELFFGEGSRLTVL.